This TCR beta chain was identified in a study of blood T cells in healthy people across ages. Overall study findings and caveats: The recorded TCR beta diversity per million T cells decreased in a roughly linear manner with age. Among long-lived donors, naive CD4+ cells were more numerous and diversity higher than in aged donors.

Regarding this clonotype: Its target is not known.

The extraction recovered at least 5 micrograms of total RNA per sample. With a J-beta primer mix and a sample-barcoded 5' primer, a second PCR ran 7 to 11 cycles. Individual samples furnished no less than 3 million CDR3-containing paired-end reads apiece. TCRdb analysed the 5' RACE reads with MiXCR anew, one entry per CDR3 protein. The sample includes over 1,300,000 distinct CDR3 sequences, 45% to 70% of them seen just once. The sequenced material came from blood. This sequence originates from a man aged 18 to 30 in good health.

DNA for the CDR3: TGTGCCAGCAGTGACATGCCCACCGGGGAGCTGTTTTTT. Translation: CASSDMPTGELFF. The genes are TRBV6-4 and TRBJ2-2; no firm D call. Germline assignment: CDR1 MRHNA and CDR2 SNTAGT. Trimming took off 2 bases at V and 4 bases at J, with 5 bases between the two ends. This CDR3 contains 13 residues.